These 21 T cell receptor beta chains share one sample of origin, sequenced in a study of T-cell reconstitution after alpha-beta-depleted transplantation in children. Preparing the TCRbeta library involved the use of unique molecular identifiers. A single record per CDR3 protein comes from TCRdb applying MiXCR to the PCR reads. The sample records 230,000 or so distinct CDR3 sequences, around 12% being singletons. Specimen: PBMCs from the stem cell graft donor, collected from the stem cell graft. The source is a human donor who donated a stem cell graft to a child with acute lymphoblastic leukemia.

Ten or more counts support this clonotype. V is TRBV10-3 and J is TRBJ2-1, with TRBD2 identical over 8 bases. This CDR3 comprises 14 residues. V gave up 7 bases and J gave up 0 bases; unmatched junction bases: 2. Germline CDR1 ENHRY, CDR2 SYGVKD. CDR3 nucleotides: TGTGCCATCACAGCGGGGGCCTCCTACAATGAGCAGTTCTTC. Translated: CAITAGASYNEQFF.

This clonotype has more than one count but fewer than ten. The chain carries TRBV4-3 and TRBJ2-5, with D perhaps TRBD1 (6 bases). Germline V CDR1 and CDR2: LGHNA, YSLEER. V was cut by 4 bases and J by 4 bases, with 10 bases left in between. The CDR3 loop spans 13 amino acids. CDR3 protein: CASSRQARETQYF. In DNA, the CDR3 is TGCGCCAGCAGCCGACAGGCTCGAGAGACCCAGTACTTC.

The J gene is TRBJ2-7, the V gene TRBV30; 12 bases match TRBD1. The V and J ends lost 0 bases and 5 bases, in that order; junction bases with no gene match: 8. CDR3 length: 16 residues. Looked up from germline, CDR1 is GTSNPN and CDR2 is SVGIG (reference sequence). CDR3 amino acids: CAWSVLGTGGKDEQYF. The CDR3 DNA reads TGTGCCTGGAGTGTACTAGGGACAGGGGGCAAGGACGAGCAGTACTTC. Full variable domain (rest looked up from reference TRBV30 and TRBJ2-7): SQTIHQWPATLVQPVGSPLSLECTVEGTSNPNLYWYRQAAGRGLQLLFYSVGIGQISSEVPQNLSASRPQDRQFILSSKKLLLSDSGFYLCAWSVLGTGGKDEQYFGPGTRLTVT.

This clonotype showed up many times. The chain links TRBV7-2 to TRBJ2-7, with 8 positions matching TRBD1. With V trimmed by 3 bases and J by 3 bases, 7 bases remained unmatched. This CDR3 has 15 amino acids. Germline V lookup: CDR1 SGHTA, CDR2 FQGNSA. In DNA, the CDR3 is TGTGCCAGCAGCTTGCGGGTTGACAGGGGCTACGAGCAGTACTTC. Translating gives CASSLRVDRGYEQYF. The full variable domain, its missing parts supplied by reference TRBV7-2 and TRBJ2-7, is GAGVSQSPSNKVTEKGKDVELRCDPISGHTALYWYRQSLGQGLEFLIYFQGNSAPDKSGLPSDRFSAERTGGSVSTLTIQRTQQEDSAVYLCASSLRVDRGYEQYFGPGTRLTVT.

This clonotype was detected only a few times. The V call is TRBV20-1, the J call TRBJ2-7; D remains unclear. Trimming took 5 bases from V and 3 from J, leaving 14 bases between them. Germline CDR1 DFQATT, CDR2 SNEGSKA (reference sequence). CDR3 size: 13 residues. This CDR3 reads CSAPGSAYYEQYF. CDR3 bases: TGCAGTGCTCCCGGGTCCGCTTACTACGAGCAGTACTTC.

This clonotype was seen repeatedly, ten times or more. CDR3 sequence: CSAYGTGELFF. CDR3 sequence (DNA): TGCAGTGCTTACGGCACCGGGGAGCTGTTTTTT. The chain carries TRBV20-1 and TRBJ2-2; D gene unclear. Per germline, CDR1 DFQATT and CDR2 SNEGSKA (reference sequence). CDR3 length: 11 residues. Between the trimmed V and J ends, which lost 5 bases and 4 bases, there was a span of 5 bases.

Concerning this clonotype: The junction does not match germline at one end; this may be a read error. The chain is built from TRBV15 and TRBJ2-7, with 10 bases identical to TRBD1. The germline CDR1 and CDR2 sequences are LNHNV and YYDKDF (reference sequence). There are 15 residues in the CDR3. CDR3 DNA sequence: TGTTCCACCAGTACACCGGGACAGGGGTCTTACGAGCAGTACTTC. The encoded protein is CSTSTPGQGSYEQYF.

This clonotype was counted many times. The rearrangement joins TRBV19 to TRBJ2-4; D is perhaps TRBD1 (5 bases). The CDR3 runs 19 residues. The germline V and J ends were trimmed by 2 bases and 0 bases, with 20 bases remaining between them. Germline V lookup: CDR1 LNHDA, CDR2 SQIVND (reference sequence). The CDR3 protein is CASSIFSGSSPLAKNIQYF. The CDR3, as DNA: TGTGCCAGTAGTATATTTTCAGGGTCCAGCCCTCTAGCCAAAAACATTCAGTACTTC.

Regarding this clonotype: This clone may be a read error of a much larger clone one base away. V usage is TRBV21-1 and J usage is TRBJ2-5. TRBV21-1 is a known pseudogene. The CDR3 contains 15 residues. The DNA for the CDR3 is TGTGCCAGCAGCAAAGATGGCAGGCACCCAGAGACCCAGTACTTC. As protein: CASSKDGRHPETQYF.

This clonotype was picked up many times. The chain recombines TRBV11-2 with TRBJ2-2, with D perhaps assigned TRBD1 or TRBD2 (5 bases each). The V gene lost 7 bases and the J gene lost 2 bases, with 14 bases spanning the gap. Germline V lookup: CDR1 SGHAT, CDR2 FQNNGV. The CDR3 consists of 15 residues. CDR3 in DNA: TGTGCCAGCAAGTCAGTGGGGGTCAACACCGGGGAGCTGTTTTTT. Its translation is CASKSVGVNTGELFF.

The sample holds many counts of this clonotype. V and J are TRBV7-2 and TRBJ1-6, with a weak D call TRBD1 (5 bases). Germline V CDR1 and CDR2: SGHTA, FQGNSA. The CDR3 contains 16 residues. Trimming took off 2 bases at V and 6 bases at J, with 14 bases between the two ends. For the CDR3, the DNA is TGTGCCAGCAGCTTAAGGCCAGGGCAAACTAATTCACCCCTCCACTTT. As protein: CASSLRPGQTNSPLHF.

There are many counts of this clonotype. The chain employs TRBV4-3 and TRBJ2-1, with TRBD1 matching over 7 bases. V was clipped by 1 base and J by 6 bases; unmatched bases: 3. The CDR3 is 14 residues long. The germline gives CDR1 LGHNA, CDR2 YSLEER. CDR3 in DNA: TGCGCCAGCAGCCAAGGCAGGGGGAGCAATGAGCAGTTCTTC. It translates to CASSQGRGSNEQFF.

In this sample, this clonotype turned up many times. This chain joins TRBV20-1 and TRBJ2-5, with D perhaps TRBD1 or TRBD2 (5 bases each). The CDR3 is 13 amino acids. V was clipped by 6 bases and J by 7 bases, with 18 bases between them. The V gene's germline CDR1 is DFQATT and CDR2 SNEGSKA (reference sequence). Written as DNA, the CDR3 is TGCAGTGCCCAGAGGGGCGGCCCGGCGACCCAGTACTTC. Translation: CSAQRGGPATQYF.

There are many counts of this clonotype. J is TRBJ2-2 and V is TRBV5-1, with a possible D match to TRBD1 (6 bases). V lost 1 base to trimming and J lost 1 base, with 8 bases between them. Germline CDR1 and CDR2: SGHRS and YFSETQ. This CDR3 spans 15 amino acids. CDR3 residues: CASSLRTVNTGELFF. In nucleotides, the CDR3 is TGCGCCAGCAGCTTGAGGACAGTGAACACCGGGGAGCTGTTTTTT.

This clonotype has ten or more counts. The rearrangement links TRBV20-1 to TRBJ1-6; D is uncertain. Trimming stripped 3 bases from V and 0 bases from J, with 24 bases between. In germline, CDR1 is DFQATT, CDR2 SNEGSKA (reference sequence). The CDR3 totals 20 residues. CDR3 in amino acids: CSASDPTPDLISSYNSPLHF. The CDR3 DNA reads as TGCAGTGCTAGTGATCCTACCCCCGACCTGATTAGCTCCTATAATTCACCCCTCCACTTT.

In this sample, this clonotype turned up a few times. The gene calls are TRBV24-1 and TRBJ2-3; 12 bases fit TRBD2. V dropped 3 bases and J dropped 2; count of bases not matched to a gene: 5. CDR1 KGHDR and CDR2 SFDVKD come from the germline V gene. The CDR3 runs 17 residues. CDR3 DNA sequence: TGTGCCACCAGTGATGCGACTAGCGGGAGACCCACAGATACGCAGTATTTT. Protein sequence: CATSDATSGRPTDTQYF.

A word on this clonotype: A much larger clone is a single base away; this may be a read error. The CDR3 end shows no conserved phenylalanine or tryptophan, and so a read error is likely. The genes are TRBV24-1 and TRBJ2-5; perhaps TRBD2 as D (6 bases). Trimming removed 3 bases from V and 5 bases from J, with 12 bases in between. The germline gives CDR1 KGHDR, CDR2 SFDVKD. The CDR3 length is 14 residues. The CDR3 DNA sequence: TGTGCCACCAGTGATAGATGGGCGGGGGAGACCCAGTACTCC. Its translation: CATSDRWAGETQYS.

This clonotype was seen at least ten times. The chain has TRBV9 and TRBJ2-4; 8 bases are a match to TRBD2. The ends lost 4 bases at V and 9 bases at J; junction bases unmatched: 12. Germline lookup yields CDR1 SGDLS and CDR2 YYNGEE. CDR3 length equals 15 residues. The CDR3 nucleotides are TGTGCCAGCAGCCCCCCCGGGGGGGCATTTAGCATTCAGTACTTC. This sequence encodes CASSPPGGAFSIQYF.

This clonotype occurred many times. The chain joins TRBV12-3 or TRBV12-4 to TRBJ1-2; D is perhaps TRBD1 (5 bases). Trimming took 2 bases from V and 5 from J, leaving 12 bases between them. This CDR3 comprises 14 residues. CDR3 DNA sequence: TGTGCCAGCAGTTTAAGGTTGACAGATTATGGCTACACCTTC. It specifies CASSLRLTDYGYTF.

This clonotype is a singleton in its sample. The CDR3 DNA reads as TGTGCCAGCAGCGTAGCAGGAGCCGAACGGACCCAGTACTTC. Its translation: CASSVAGAERTQYF. The rearrangement joins TRBV9 to TRBJ2-5, with D unclear. Germline lookup yields CDR1 SGDLS and CDR2 YYNGEE. The V end lost 0 bases, the J end lost 7 bases, and 13 bases lay between the germline ends. The CDR3 totals 14 residues.

This clonotype was recorded at least ten times. The chain joins TRBV28 to TRBJ1-1; TRBD1 is a possible D gene (5 bases). Trimming removed 6 bases from V and 0 bases from J, with 11 bases in between. The germline V gene encodes CDR1 MDHEN and CDR2 SYDVKM. The CDR3 runs to 14 residues. In nucleotides, the CDR3 is TGTGCCAGCAGCGACAGACAGATGAACACTGAAGCTTTCTTT. Translation gives CASSDRQMNTEAFF.